The rows below give T cell receptor beta chains drawn from one sample of a study of blood T cells in healthy people across ages. TCRdb passed the 5' RACE reads through MiXCR, listing each CDR3 protein once. The sample comprises hundreds of thousands of distinct CDR3 sequences, about 62% of which are singletons, and about 20% rests with the top ten. Specimen: blood. The receptors stem from a man younger than 40 in good health. Both conserved end residues are part of each CDR3. The D gene is left open where the match is weak. Where a row states a size, it is once, few, many or the class of an expanded clone; other rows omit it.

D gene,J gene,V gene,clone size,CDR3 DNA,CDR3 protein
TRBD2,TRBJ2-5,TRBV5-1,NA,TGCGCCAGCAGCTACGTGACGGGAGGGCGTCGAGAGACCCAGTACTTC,CASSYVTGGRRETQYF
NA,TRBJ2-2,TRBV29-1,NA,TGCAGCGTTGGGGGGGCGACAGGGAGCGCCGGGGAGCTGTTTTTT,CSVGGATGSAGELFF
NA,TRBJ2-5,TRBV20-1,NA,TGCAGTGCGAGGCTCGGAGAGACCCAGTACTTC,CSARLGETQYF
NA,TRBJ2-7,TRBV7-2,NA,TGTGCCAGCAGCTTCAACGGGATCGAGCAGTACTTC,CASSFNGIEQYF
NA,TRBJ2-5,TRBV6-1,NA,TGTGCCATCAAGTACATGCTCCAAGAGACCCAGTACTTC,CAIKYMLQETQYF
NA,TRBJ2-3,TRBV10-3,NA,TGTGCCGTGGAACAGGCAGGCACAGATACGCAGTATTTT,CAVEQAGTDTQYF
NA,TRBJ1-1,TRBV7-9,NA,TGTGCCAGCAGCCAAAGAACAGGACCGAACACTGAAGCTTTCTTT,CASSQRTGPNTEAFF
TRBD1,TRBJ1-5,TRBV7-2,NA,TGTGCCAGCAGCTCCGGGACAGGGGTGGAGCAGCCCCAGCATTTT,CASSSGTGVEQPQHF
TRBD1,TRBJ2-5,TRBV7-9,NA,TGTGCCAGCAGCGGACGGGACAGCCCCCGAGAGACCCAGTACTTC,CASSGRDSPRETQYF
NA,TRBJ1-2,TRBV2,NA,TGTGCCAGCAGTGACCCCGGTCTTCTACGGTATGGCTACACCTTC,CASSDPGLLRYGYTF
TRBD2,TRBJ2-3,TRBV12-3/TRBV12-4,few,TGTGCCAGCAGTCCCAGCGGGGGGCCGGAAACGCAGTATTTT,CASSPSGGPETQYF
NA,TRBJ2-1,TRBV14,few,TGTGCCAGCAGTCGACTAGGGAGACGTCTAAGCTCCGACAATGAGCAGTTCTTC,CASSRLGRRLSSDNEQFF
NA,TRBJ1-2,TRBV29-1,NA,TGCAGCGGAGGGGGGGGAGGCAGAGACTGTGGCTACACCTTC,CSGGGGGRDCGYTF
NA,TRBJ1-5,TRBV29-1,few,TGCAGCGTGTTGGGGGGCCTCAATCAGCCCCAGCATTTT,CSVLGGLNQPQHF
NA,TRBJ2-3,TRBV28,once,TGTGCCACGGAGGAGGTTAATACAGATACGCAGTATTTT,CATEEVNTDTQYF
TRBD2,TRBJ2-3,TRBV15,NA,TGTGCCCCGGAGGCAGGGACTAGCGGCCCATGGCGGTATTTT,CAPEAGTSGPWRYF
TRBD1,TRBJ1-2,TRBV6-1,NA,TGTGCCAGCAGACCTACAGGGGGCCTCTATGGCTACACCTTC,CASRPTGGLYGYTF
NA,TRBJ1-5,TRBV20-1,NA,TGCAGTGCTTGGGACGGTTATACTAATCAGCCCCAGCATTTT,CSAWDGYTNQPQHF
NA,TRBJ1-2,TRBV7-2,few,TGTGCCAGCAGCTTATTTACACCCGGGGATCCTGGCTACACCTTC,CASSLFTPGDPGYTF
TRBD2,TRBJ2-1,TRBV7-3,NA,TGTGCCAGCAGCCCGACTAGCGGGAGTATTGAGCAGTTCTTC,CASSPTSGSIEQFF
NA,TRBJ2-1,TRBV6-4,NA,TGTGCCAGCAGTGCTGGACAAAATAATGAGCAGTTCTTC,CASSAGQNNEQFF
NA,TRBJ2-7,TRBV2,NA,TGTGCCAGCAGGCCCAATCCCTACGAGCAGTACTTC,CASRPNPYEQYF
TRBD2,TRBJ2-3,TRBV29-1,NA,TGCAGCGCCGGGACTAGCGGGAGGACGCCAGATACGCAGTATTTT,CSAGTSGRTPDTQYF
TRBD2,TRBJ2-1,TRBV7-6,few,TGTGCCAGCAGCTTAACAGCGGGGCTTACTAAGGAGCAGTTCTTC,CASSLTAGLTKEQFF
NA,TRBJ1-1,TRBV6-5,few,TGTGCCAGCACCCCCGATGGACTCCGTTTGAACACTGAAGCTTTCTTT,CASTPDGLRLNTEAFF
NA,TRBJ2-5,TRBV7-2,few,TGTGCCAGCAGCTTAGAGAGACAAGAGACCCAGTACTTC,CASSLERQETQYF
TRBD2,TRBJ2-3,TRBV5-1,NA,TGCGCCAGCAGCTCCTACCGACTAGCCGTCACAGATACGCAGTATTTT,CASSSYRLAVTDTQYF
NA,TRBJ1-4,TRBV29-1,NA,TGCAGCGCTGGGGAGTCAGGGGTCAATGAAAAACTGTTTTTT,CSAGESGVNEKLFF
NA,TRBJ1-5,TRBV2,NA,TGTGCCAGCAGCCCCAACGAGGGATATAGCAATCAGCCCCAGCATTTT,CASSPNEGYSNQPQHF
NA,TRBJ2-5,TRBV9,NA,TGTGCCAGCAGCGTAGCGGGCAGGGCTGAGACCCAGTACTTC,CASSVAGRAETQYF
NA,TRBJ2-7,TRBV18,few,TGTGCCAGCTCACCAATGGTTTGGCCAGGGAAGAGCGAGCAGTACTTC,CASSPMVWPGKSEQYF
NA,TRBJ2-4,TRBV7-9,NA,TGTGCCAGCAGCTTAGTGCCAGGAAACATTCAGTACTTC,CASSLVPGNIQYF
NA,TRBJ2-7,TRBV25-1,NA,TGTGCCAGCAGTGAAAGGGGGGGCTACGAGCAGTACTTC,CASSERGGYEQYF
TRBD1,TRBJ1-2,TRBV29-1,few,TGCAGCGCTGGACAGGGCGCCTATGGCTACACCTTC,CSAGQGAYGYTF
TRBD1,TRBJ1-2,TRBV5-1,NA,TGCGCCAGCACCTCTACTGACAGGGACCGCGGGGGCTACACCTTC,CASTSTDRDRGGYTF
NA,TRBJ2-1,TRBV24-1,few,TGTGCCACCAAGCCGAACTCCTACAATGAGCAGTTCTTC,CATKPNSYNEQFF
NA,TRBJ2-7,TRBV3-1,NA,TGTGCCAGCAGCCAAGCAGAGACGACCTACGGGCAGTACTTC,CASSQAETTYGQYF
NA,TRBJ2-5,TRBV7-9,NA,TGTGCCAGCAGCGCTACCACACTCGGGCGGGCCCCAGAGACCCAGTACTTC,CASSATTLGRAPETQYF
TRBD2,TRBJ2-1,TRBV12-3/TRBV12-4,NA,TGTGCCAGCTCCGCGGGAGGGCCTTTACAGTTCTTC,CASSAGGPLQFF
NA,TRBJ2-7,TRBV9,once,TGTGCCAGCAGCCCCAAAGGGGATTTCCACGAGCAGTACTTC,CASSPKGDFHEQYF
NA,TRBJ1-2,TRBV30,NA,TGTCTCTTAGGCCATGAGCAAGGCTACACCTTC,CLLGHEQGYTF
NA,TRBJ2-4,TRBV7-9,NA,TGTGCCAGCAGCTTAGGCCGGGGGCCCCAGTACTTC,CASSLGRGPQYF
NA,TRBJ2-5,TRBV29-1,NA,TGCAGCGTTGATCAGGGTAGTGAAGAGACCCGGTACTTC,CSVDQGSEETRYF
NA,TRBJ2-7,TRBV6-6,NA,TGTGCCGTGAGTTGGGGTGACGAAACCTACGAGCAGTACTTC,CAVSWGDETYEQYF
NA,TRBJ2-1,TRBV10-3,NA,TGTGCCATCAGTCAACAGAGGGGCTATGAGCAGTTCTTC,CAISQQRGYEQFF